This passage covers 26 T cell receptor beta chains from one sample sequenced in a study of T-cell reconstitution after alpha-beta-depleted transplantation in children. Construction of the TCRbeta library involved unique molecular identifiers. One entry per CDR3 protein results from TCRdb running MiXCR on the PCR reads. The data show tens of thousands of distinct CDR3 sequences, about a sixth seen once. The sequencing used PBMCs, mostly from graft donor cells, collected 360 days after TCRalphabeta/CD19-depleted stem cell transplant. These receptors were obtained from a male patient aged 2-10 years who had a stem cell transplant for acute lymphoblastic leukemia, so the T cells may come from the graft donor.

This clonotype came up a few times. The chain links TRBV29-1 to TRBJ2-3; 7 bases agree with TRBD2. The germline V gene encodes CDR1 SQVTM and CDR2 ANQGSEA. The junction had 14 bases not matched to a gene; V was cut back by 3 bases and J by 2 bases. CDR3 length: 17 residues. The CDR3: CSVEVWREKVYTDTQYF. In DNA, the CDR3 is TGCAGCGTTGAGGTATGGCGGGAGAAAGTCTACACAGATACGCAGTATTTT.

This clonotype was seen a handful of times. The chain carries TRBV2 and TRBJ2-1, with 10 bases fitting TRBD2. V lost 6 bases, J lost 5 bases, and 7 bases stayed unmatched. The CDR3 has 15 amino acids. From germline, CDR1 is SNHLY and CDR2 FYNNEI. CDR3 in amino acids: CASSFSGRANNEQFF. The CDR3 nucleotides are TGTGCCAGCAGCTTCAGCGGGAGGGCGAACAATGAGCAGTTCTTC.

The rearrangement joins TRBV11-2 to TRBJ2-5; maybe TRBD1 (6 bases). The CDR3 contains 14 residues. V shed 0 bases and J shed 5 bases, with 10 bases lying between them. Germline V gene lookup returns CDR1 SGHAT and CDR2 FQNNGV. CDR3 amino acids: CASSLERGWETQYF. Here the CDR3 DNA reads TGTGCCAGCAGCTTAGAGAGGGGGTGGGAGACCCAGTACTTC.

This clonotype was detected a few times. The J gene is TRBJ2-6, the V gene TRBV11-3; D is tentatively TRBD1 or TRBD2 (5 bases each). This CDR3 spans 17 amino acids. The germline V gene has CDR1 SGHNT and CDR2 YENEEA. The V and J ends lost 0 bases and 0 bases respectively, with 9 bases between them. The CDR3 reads CASSLDQRGSGANVLTF. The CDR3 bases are TGTGCCAGCAGCTTAGACCAGAGGGGCTCTGGGGCCAACGTCCTGACTTTC.

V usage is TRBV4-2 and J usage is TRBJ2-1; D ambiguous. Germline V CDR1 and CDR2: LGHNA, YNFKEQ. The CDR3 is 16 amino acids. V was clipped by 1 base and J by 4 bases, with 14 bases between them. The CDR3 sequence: CASSQVWVAAYNEQFF. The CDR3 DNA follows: TGTGCCAGCAGCCAAGTATGGGTAGCCGCGTACAATGAGCAGTTCTTC.

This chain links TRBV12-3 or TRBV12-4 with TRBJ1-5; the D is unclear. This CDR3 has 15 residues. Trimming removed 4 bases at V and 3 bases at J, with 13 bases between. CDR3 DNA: TGTGCCAGCAGTTCTACACAGCATACCAATCAGCCCCAGCATTTT. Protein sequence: CASSSTQHTNQPQHF.

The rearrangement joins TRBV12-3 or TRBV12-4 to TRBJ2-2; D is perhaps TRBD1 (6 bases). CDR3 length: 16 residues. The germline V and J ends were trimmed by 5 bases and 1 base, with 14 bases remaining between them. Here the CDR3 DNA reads TGTGCCAGCAGTAGAAGACAGGTCAAGAACACCGGGGAGCTGTTTTTT. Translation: CASSRRQVKNTGELFF.

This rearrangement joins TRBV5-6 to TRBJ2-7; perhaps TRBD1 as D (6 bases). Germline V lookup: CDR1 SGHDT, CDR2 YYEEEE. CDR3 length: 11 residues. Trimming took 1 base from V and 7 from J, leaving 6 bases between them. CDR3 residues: CASSLQGEQYF. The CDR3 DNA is TGTGCCAGCAGCTTGCAGGGGGAGCAGTACTTC.

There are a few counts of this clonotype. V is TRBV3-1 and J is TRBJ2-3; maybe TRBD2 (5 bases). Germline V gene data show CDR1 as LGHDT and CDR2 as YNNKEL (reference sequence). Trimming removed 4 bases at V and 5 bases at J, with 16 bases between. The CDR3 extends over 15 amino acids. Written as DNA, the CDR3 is TGTGCCAGCAGCCGTAGGTGGGAGCTTGAAGATACGCAGTATTTT. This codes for CASSRRWELEDTQYF.

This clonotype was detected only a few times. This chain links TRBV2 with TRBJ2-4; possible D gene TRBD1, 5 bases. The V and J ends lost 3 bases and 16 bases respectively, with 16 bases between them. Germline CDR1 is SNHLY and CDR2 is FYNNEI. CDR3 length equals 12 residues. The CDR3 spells CASSESRVREYF. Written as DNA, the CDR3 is TGTGCCAGCAGTGAGAGCAGGGTGAGAGAATACTTC.

The CDR3 DNA reads TGTGCCATCAGATCAAGGGGGACGGAGACCCAGTACTTC. The encoded protein is CAIRSRGTETQYF. This chain joins TRBV10-3 and TRBJ2-5; D might be TRBD1 (6 bases). This CDR3 contains 13 residues. From germline, CDR1 is ENHRY and CDR2 SYGVKD. V dropped 6 bases and J dropped 5 bases, with 13 bases sitting between them.

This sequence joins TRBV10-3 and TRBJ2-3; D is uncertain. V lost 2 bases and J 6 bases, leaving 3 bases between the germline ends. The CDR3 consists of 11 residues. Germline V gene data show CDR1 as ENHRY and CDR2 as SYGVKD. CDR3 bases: TGTGCCATCAGTGAGCCGGATACGCAGTATTTT. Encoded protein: CAISEPDTQYF.

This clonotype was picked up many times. CDR3 sequence reads: CASSQLPPGLADTQYF. The CDR3, as DNA: TGTGCCAGCAGCCAACTCCCACCGGGGCTGGCAGATACGCAGTATTTT. The chain links TRBV3-1 to TRBJ2-3; D may be TRBD1 or TRBD2 (5 bases each). CDR3 length equals 16 residues. Trimming pared 2 bases from V and 4 bases from J, leaving 16 bases between. Germline assignment: CDR1 LGHDT and CDR2 YNNKEL (reference sequence).

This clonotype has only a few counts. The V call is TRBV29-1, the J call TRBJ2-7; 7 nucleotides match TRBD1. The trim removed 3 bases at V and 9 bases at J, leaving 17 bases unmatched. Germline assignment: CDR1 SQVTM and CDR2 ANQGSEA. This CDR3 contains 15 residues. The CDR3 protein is CSVDVSGTAANGQYF. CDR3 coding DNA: TGCAGCGTTGACGTCAGTGGGACAGCGGCGAACGGGCAGTACTTC.

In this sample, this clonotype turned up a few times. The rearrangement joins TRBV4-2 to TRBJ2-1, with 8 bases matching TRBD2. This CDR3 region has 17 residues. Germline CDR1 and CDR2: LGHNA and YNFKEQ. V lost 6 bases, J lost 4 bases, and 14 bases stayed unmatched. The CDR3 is CASSLGIELADYNEQFF. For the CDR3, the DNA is TGTGCCAGCAGTCTAGGTATAGAACTAGCGGATTACAATGAGCAGTTCTTC.

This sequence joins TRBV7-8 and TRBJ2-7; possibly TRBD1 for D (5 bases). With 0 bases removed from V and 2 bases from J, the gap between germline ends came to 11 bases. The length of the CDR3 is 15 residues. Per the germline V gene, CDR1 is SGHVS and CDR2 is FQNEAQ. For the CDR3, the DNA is TGTGCCAGCAGCTTAGCCCCCACAGGAGCCTACGAGCAGTACTTC. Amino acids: CASSLAPTGAYEQYF.

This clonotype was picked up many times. The DNA for the CDR3 is TGTGCCACCAGTGAACAAGGGACAGGCTATAGCAATCAGCCCCAGCATTTT. Its protein product is CATSEQGTGYSNQPQHF. The chain is built from TRBV24-1 and TRBJ1-5, with 8 bases that match TRBD1. Trimming removed 4 bases from V and 0 bases from J; junction bases left unmatched: 7. CDR3 length: 17 amino acids. Germline V CDR1 and CDR2: KGHDR, SFDVKD.

This chain's CDR3 is CSVPLRVTQYF. As DNA, the CDR3 is TGCAGTGTACCGTTAAGGGTGACCCAGTACTTC. The chain has TRBV20-1 and TRBJ2-5, with D unclear. The CDR3 is 11 residues long. V lost 7 bases, J lost 7 bases, and 13 bases lay in between. CDR1 is DFQATT and CDR2 is SNEGSKA in the germline V gene (reference sequence).

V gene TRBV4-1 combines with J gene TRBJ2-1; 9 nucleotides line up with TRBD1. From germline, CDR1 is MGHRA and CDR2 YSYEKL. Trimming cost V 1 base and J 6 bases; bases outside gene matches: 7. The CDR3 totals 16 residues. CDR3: CASSQVGQGRANEQFF. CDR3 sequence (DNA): TGCGCCAGCAGCCAAGTGGGACAGGGACGGGCCAATGAGCAGTTCTTC.

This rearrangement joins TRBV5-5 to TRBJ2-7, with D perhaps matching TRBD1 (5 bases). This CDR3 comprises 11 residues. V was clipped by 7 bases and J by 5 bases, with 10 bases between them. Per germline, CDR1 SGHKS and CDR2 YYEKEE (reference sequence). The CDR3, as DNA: TGTGCCAGCGCAAGGGGCCACGAGCAGTACTTC. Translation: CASARGHEQYF.

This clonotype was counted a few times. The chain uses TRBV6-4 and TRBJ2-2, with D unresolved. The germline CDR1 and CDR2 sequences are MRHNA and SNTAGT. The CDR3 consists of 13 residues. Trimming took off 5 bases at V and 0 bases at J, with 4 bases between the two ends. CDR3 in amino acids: CASSQTNTGELFF. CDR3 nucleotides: TGTGCCAGCAGTCAAACGAACACCGGGGAGCTGTTTTTT.

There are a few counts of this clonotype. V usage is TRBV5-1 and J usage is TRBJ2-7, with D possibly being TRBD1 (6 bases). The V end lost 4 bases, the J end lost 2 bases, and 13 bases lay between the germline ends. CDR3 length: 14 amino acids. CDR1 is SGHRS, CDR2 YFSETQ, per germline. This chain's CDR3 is CASSTGDNPYEQYF. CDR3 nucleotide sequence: TGCGCCAGCAGCACTGGGGACAATCCCTACGAGCAGTACTTC.

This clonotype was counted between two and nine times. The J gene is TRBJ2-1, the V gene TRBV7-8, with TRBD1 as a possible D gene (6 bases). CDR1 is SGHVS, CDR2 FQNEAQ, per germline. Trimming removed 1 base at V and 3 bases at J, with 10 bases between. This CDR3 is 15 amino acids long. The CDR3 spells CASSLEGESYNEQFF. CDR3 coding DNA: TGTGCCAGCAGCTTAGAGGGGGAAAGCTACAATGAGCAGTTCTTC.

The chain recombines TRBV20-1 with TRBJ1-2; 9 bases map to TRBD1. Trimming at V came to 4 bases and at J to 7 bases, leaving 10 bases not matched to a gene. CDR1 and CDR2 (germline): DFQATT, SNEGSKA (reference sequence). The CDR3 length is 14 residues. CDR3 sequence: CSAIRRDRDFGYTF. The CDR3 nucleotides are TGCAGTGCTATCCGGAGGGACAGGGATTTTGGCTACACCTTC.

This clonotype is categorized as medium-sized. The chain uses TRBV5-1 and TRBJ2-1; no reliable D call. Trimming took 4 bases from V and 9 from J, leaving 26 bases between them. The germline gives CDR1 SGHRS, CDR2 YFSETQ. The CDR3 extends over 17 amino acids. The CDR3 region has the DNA TGCGCCAGCAGCCCGGATTCCGGAGTTTTAGGCGTCGGTGAGCAGTTCTTC. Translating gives CASSPDSGVLGVGEQFF.

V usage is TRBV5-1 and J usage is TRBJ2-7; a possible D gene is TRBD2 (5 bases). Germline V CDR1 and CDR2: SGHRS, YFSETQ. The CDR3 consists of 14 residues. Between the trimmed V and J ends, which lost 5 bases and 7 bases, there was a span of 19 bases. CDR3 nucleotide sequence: TGCGCCAGCAGGGATGAGGGCATTCGTTGGGAGCAGTACTTC. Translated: CASRDEGIRWEQYF. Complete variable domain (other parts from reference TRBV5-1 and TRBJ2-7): KAGVTQTPRYLIKTRGQQVTLSCSPISGHRSVSWYQQTPGQGLQFLFEYFSETQRNKGNFPGRFSGRQFSNSRSEMNVSTLELGDSALYLCASRDEGIRWEQYFGPGTRLTVT.